This T cell receptor beta chain was identified during a study of cytomegalovirus exposure and HLA in healthy donors. As for the study in general: Among the 370 or so donors who were genotyped, approximately 76% fell in the genetic ancestry cluster that is associated with self-reported Caucasian donors. Study observations and caveats: A later examination showed that TCR association rates differed by HLA locus, with DRB1 most and HLA-C fewest. Excluded were some V segments that proved indistinguishable, including TRBV6-2 and TRBV6-3. Later on, an analysis tied about 17,000 TCR beta sequences to HLA alleles at 0.05 false discovery rate.

A remark on this clone: Its specificity is unknown.

This PCR relied on a set of 60 Vbeta primers and 13 Jbeta primers. Data came from immunoSEQ multiplex PCR; TCRdb stores just in-frame clones and leaves some out. The sample consists of a few hundred thousand clones, just under 85% of them appearing once. CDR1 and CDR2 from the germline V gene are SGDLS and YYNGEE. This CDR3 comprises 15 residues. V lost 0 bases, J lost 4 bases, and 3 bases stayed unmatched. The chain combines TRBV9 with TRBJ2-2; TRBD1 matches 7 bases. The sequenced sample consisted of PBMCs. The sequence came from a woman aged 40 to 49 in good health and CMV-seronegative. CDR3 DNA: TGTGCCAGCAGCGTAGACAGGGGAGTCACCGGGGAGCTGTTTTTT. Protein product: CASSVDRGVTGELFF.